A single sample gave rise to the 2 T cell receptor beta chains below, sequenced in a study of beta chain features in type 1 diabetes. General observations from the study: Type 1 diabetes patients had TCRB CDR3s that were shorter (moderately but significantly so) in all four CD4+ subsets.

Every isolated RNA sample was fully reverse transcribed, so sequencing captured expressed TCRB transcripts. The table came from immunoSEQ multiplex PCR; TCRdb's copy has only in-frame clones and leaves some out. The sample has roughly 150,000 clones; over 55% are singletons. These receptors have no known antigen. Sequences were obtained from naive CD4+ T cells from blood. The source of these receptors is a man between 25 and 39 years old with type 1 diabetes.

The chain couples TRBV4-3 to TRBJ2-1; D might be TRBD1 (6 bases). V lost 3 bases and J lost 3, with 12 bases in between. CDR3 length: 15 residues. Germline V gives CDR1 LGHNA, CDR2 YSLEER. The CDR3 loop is CASSQGRDNYNEQFF. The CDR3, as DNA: TGCGCCAGCAGCCAGGGACGGGACAACTACAATGAGCAGTTCTTC.

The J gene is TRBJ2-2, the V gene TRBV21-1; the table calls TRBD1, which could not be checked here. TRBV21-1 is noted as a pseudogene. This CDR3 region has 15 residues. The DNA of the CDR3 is TGTGCCAGCAGCAGGGCATACAGGGGGACCGGGGAGCTGTTTTTT. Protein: CASSRAYRGTGELFF.